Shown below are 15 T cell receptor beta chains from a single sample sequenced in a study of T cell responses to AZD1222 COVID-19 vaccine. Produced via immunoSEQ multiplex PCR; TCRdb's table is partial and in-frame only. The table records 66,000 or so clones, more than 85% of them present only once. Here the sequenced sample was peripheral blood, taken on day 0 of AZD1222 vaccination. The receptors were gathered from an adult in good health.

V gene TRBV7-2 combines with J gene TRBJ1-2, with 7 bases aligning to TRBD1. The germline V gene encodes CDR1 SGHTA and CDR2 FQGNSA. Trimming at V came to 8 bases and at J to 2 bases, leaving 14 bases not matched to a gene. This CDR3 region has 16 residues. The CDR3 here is CASSLGGRLFNYGYTF. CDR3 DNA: TGTGCCAGCTCCCTAGGGGGCCGGCTCTTCAACTATGGCTACACCTTC.

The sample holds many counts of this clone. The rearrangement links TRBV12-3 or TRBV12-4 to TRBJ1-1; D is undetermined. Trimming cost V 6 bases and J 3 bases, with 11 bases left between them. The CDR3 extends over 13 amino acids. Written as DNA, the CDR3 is TGTGCCAGCAGCCCTATTGGGTACACTGAAGCTTTCTTT. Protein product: CASSPIGYTEAFF.

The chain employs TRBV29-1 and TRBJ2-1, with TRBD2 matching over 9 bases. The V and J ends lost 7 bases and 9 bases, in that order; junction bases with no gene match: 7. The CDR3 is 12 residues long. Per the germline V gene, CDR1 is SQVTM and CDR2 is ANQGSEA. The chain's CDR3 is CSAIAGVGEQFF. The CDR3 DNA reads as TGCAGCGCCATAGCGGGAGTGGGTGAGCAGTTCTTC.

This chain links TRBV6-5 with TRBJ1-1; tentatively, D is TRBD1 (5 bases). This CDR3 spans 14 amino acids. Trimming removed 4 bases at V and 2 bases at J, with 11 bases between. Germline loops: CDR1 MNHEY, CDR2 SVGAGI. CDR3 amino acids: CASSWTGGNTEAFF. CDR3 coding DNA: TGTGCCAGCAGTTGGACGGGGGGAAACACTGAAGCTTTCTTT.

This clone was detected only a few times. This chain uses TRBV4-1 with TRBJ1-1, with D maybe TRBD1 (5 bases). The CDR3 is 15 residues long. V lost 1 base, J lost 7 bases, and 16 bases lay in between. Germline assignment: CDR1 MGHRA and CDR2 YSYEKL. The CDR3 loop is CASSQVGGTGDEAFF. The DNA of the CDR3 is TGCGCCAGCAGCCAAGTCGGGGGGACTGGTGATGAAGCTTTCTTT.

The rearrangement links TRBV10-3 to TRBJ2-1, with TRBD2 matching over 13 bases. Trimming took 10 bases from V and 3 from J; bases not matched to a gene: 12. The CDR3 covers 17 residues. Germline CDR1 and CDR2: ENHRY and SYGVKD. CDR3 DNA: TGTGCCACCTCCTCGACTAGCGGGGGGCGTATCTACAATGAGCAGTTCTTC. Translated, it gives CATSSTSGGRIYNEQFF.

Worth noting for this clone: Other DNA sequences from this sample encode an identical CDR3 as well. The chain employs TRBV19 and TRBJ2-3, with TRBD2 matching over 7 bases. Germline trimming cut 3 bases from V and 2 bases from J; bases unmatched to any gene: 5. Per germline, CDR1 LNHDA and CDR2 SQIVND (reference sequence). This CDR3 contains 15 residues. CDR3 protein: CASSIGGRVTDTQYF. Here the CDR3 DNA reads TGTGCCAGTAGTATTGGTGGGAGGGTCACAGATACGCAGTATTTT.

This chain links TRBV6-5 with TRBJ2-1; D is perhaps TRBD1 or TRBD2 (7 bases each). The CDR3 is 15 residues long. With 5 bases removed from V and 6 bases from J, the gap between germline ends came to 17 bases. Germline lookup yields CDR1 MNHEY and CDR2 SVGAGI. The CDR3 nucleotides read TGTGCCAGCAGTAGCGGGACAGATGGGGGCAATGAGCAGTTCTTC. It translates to CASSSGTDGGNEQFF.

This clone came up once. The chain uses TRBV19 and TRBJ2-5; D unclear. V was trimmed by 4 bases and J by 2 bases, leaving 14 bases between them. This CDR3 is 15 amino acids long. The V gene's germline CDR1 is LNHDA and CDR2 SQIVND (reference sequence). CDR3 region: CASSTRPTTQETQYF. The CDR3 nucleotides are TGTGCCAGTAGTACGAGGCCGACAACTCAAGAGACCCAGTACTTC.

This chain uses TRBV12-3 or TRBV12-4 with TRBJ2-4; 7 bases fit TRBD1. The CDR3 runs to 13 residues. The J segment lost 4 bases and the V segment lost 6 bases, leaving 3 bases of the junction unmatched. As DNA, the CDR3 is TGTGCCAGCAGGAGACAGGGAAAAAACATTCAGTACTTC. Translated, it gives CASRRQGKNIQYF.

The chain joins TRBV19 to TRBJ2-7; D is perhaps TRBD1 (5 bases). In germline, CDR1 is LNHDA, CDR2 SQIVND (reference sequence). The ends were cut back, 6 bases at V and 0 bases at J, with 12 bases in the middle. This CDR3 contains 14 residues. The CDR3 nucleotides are TGTGCCAGTAGGAAATGGGGCGGCTCCTACGAGCAGTACTTC. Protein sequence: CASRKWGGSYEQYF.

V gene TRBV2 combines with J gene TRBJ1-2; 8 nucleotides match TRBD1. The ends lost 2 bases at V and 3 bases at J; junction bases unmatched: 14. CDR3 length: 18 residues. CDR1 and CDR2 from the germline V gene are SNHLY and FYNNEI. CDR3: CASSERDRIYAGDYGYTF. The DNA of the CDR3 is TGTGCCAGCAGTGAAAGGGACAGGATCTACGCTGGGGACTATGGCTACACCTTC. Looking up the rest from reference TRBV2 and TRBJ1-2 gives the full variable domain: EPEVTQTPSHQVTQMGQEVILRCVPISNHLYFYWYRQILGQKVEFLVSFYNNEISEKSEIFDDQFSVERPDGSNFTLKIRSTKLEDSAMYFCASSERDRIYAGDYGYTFGSGTRLTVV.

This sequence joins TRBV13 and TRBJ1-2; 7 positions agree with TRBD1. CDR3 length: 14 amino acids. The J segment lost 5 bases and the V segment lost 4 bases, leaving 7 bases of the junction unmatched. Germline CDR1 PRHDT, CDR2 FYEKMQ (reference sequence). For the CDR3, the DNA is TGTGCCAGCAGCTCGGGGACAGAACCTTATGGCTACACCTTC. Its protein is CASSSGTEPYGYTF.

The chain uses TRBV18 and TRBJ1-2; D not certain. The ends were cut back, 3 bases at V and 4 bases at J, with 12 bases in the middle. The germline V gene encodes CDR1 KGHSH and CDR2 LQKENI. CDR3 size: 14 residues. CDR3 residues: CASSPREGTYGYTF. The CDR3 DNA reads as TGTGCCAGCTCACCCCGGGAGGGAACCTATGGCTACACCTTC.

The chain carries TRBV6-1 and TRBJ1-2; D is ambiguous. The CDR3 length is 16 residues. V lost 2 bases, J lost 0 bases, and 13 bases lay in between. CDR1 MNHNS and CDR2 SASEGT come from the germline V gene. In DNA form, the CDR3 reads TGTGCCAGCAGTGAATCCCGGGTCGAAGCTAACTATGGCTACACCTTC. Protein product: CASSESRVEANYGYTF.